This T cell receptor (beta chain) was sequenced during a study of T cells after somatic rescue of genetic block. Per germline, CDR1 SGHAT and CDR2 FQNNGV. The ends were cut back, 6 bases at V and 1 base at J, with 18 bases in the middle. The CDR3 length is 17 residues. Using immunoSEQ multiplex PCR, the repertoire was profiled, and TCRdb retains in-frame clones only, with some absent. The top ten hold around 3% of the sample, which has about 67,000 clones, about 92% seen once. What was sequenced was peripheral blood mononuclear cells (PBMCs). The clonotype comes from a man between 40 and 49 years old. The V gene is TRBV11-2, the J gene TRBJ2-2, with D possibly TRBD2 on 7 matching bases. The CDR3 protein is CASSFGGGGGNTGELFF. CDR3 DNA sequence: TGTGCCAGCAGTTTTGGGGGGGGAGGGGGGAACACCGGGGAGCTGTTTTTT. Variable domain in full (rest from reference TRBV11-2 and TRBJ2-2): EAGVAQSPRYKIIEKRQSVAFWCNPISGHATLYWYQQILGQGPKLLIQFQNNGVVDDSQLPKDRFSAERLKGVDSTLKIQPAKLEDSAVYLCASSFGGGGGNTGELFFGEGSRLTVL.